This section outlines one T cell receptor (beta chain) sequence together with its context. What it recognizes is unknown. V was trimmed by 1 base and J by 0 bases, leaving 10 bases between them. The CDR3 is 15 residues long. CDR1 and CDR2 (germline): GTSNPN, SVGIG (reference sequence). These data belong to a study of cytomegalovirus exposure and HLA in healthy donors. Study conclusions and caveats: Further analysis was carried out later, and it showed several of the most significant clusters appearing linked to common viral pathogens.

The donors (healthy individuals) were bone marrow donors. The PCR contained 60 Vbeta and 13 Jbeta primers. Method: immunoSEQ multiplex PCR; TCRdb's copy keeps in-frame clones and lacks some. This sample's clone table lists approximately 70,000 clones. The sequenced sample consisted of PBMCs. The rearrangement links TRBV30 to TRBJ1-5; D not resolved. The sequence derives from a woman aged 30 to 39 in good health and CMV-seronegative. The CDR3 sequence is CAWSGPRLSNQPQHF. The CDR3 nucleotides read TGTGCCTGGAGTGGCCCCAGGCTTAGCAATCAGCCCCAGCATTTT.